This TCR beta chain emerged from a study of blood T cell repertoires in COVID-19. Assay: immunoSEQ multiplex PCR; the TCRdb copy retains only in-frame clones and omits some. The table shows 45,000 to 55,000 clones, with 70% to 85% occurring only once. The receptor comes from a man aged 80 or over with COVID-19, enrolled during active disease. The sequenced sample was peripheral blood.

The CDR3 protein is CASSLLATGELFF. In DNA form, the CDR3 reads TGTGCCAGCAGCTTATTAGCTACCGGGGAGCTGTTTTTT. V is TRBV7-7 and J is TRBJ2-2; D is uncertain. The CDR3 length is 13 residues. V was pared by 2 bases and J by 5 bases, with 6 bases between. Germline values: CDR1 SSHAT, CDR2 FNYEAQ (reference sequence).